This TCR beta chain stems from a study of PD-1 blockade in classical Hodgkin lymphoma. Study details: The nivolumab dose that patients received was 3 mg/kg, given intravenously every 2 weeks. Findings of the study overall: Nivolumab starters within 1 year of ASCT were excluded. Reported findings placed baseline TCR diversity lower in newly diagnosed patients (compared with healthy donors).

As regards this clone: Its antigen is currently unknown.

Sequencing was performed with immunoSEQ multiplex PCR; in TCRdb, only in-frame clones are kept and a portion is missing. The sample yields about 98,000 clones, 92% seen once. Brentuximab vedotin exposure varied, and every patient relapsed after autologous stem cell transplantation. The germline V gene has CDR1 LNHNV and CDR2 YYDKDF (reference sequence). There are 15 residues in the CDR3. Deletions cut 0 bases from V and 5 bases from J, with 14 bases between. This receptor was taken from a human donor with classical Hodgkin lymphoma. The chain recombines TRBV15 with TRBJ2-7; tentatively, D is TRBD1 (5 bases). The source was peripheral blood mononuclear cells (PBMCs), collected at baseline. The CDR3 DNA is TGTGCCACCAGCAGAGATCCCACAGGTTGGGACGAGCAGTACTTC. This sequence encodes CATSRDPTGWDEQYF.